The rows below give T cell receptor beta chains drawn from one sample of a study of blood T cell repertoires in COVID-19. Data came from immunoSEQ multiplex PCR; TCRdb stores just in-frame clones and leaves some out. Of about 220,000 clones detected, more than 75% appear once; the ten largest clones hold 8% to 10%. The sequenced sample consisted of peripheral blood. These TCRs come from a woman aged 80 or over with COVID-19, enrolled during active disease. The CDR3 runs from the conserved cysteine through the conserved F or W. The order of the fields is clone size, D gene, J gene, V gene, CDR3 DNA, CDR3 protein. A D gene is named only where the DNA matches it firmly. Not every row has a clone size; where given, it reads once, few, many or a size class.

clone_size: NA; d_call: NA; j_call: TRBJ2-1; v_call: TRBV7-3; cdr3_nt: TGTGCCAGCAGCTTATCAGGGCAATACTACAATGAGCAGTTCTTC; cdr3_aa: CASSLSGQYYNEQFF
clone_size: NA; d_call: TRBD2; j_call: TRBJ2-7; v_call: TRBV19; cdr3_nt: TGTGCCACAAGACTAGCGGGAGGAGGCGAGCAGTACTTC; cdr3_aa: CATRLAGGGEQYF
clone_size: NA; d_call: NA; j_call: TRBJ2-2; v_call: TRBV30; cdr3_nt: TGTGCCGGAATCAGGGCGAACACCGGGGAGCTGTTTTTT; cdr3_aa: CAGIRANTGELFF
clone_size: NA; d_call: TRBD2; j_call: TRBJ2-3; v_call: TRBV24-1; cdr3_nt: TGTGCCACCAGTGAAACGGGGAGGGATGCAGATACGCAGTATTTT; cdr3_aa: CATSETGRDADTQYF
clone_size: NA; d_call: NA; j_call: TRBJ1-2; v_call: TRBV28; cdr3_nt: TGTGCCAGCGAGGTTAACTATGGCTACACCTTC; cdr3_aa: CASEVNYGYTF
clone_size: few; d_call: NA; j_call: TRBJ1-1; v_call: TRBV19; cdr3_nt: TGTGCCAGTAGCAGTAGGGGGGGGACTGAAGCTTTCTTT; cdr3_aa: CASSSRGGTEAFF
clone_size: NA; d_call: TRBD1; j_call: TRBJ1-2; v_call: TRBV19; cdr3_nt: TGTGCCAGTAGTGGACAGGGGTATGGCTACACCTTC; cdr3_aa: CASSGQGYGYTF
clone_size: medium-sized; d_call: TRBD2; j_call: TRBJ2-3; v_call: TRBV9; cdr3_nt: TGTGCCAGCAGCGTAGGGACTAGCCAAGATACGCAGTATTTT; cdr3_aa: CASSVGTSQDTQYF
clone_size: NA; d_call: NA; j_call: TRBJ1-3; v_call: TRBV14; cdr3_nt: TGTGCCAGCAGCCAAAGCGACTTCCCAACTCGAAACACCATATATTTT; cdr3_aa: CASSQSDFPTRNTIYF
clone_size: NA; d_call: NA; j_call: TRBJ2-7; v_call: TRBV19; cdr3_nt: TGTGCCAGTAGTCTAACAGGGAACGCCTACGAGCAGTACTTC; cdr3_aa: CASSLTGNAYEQYF
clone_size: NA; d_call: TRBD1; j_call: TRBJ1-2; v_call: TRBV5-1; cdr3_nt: TGCGCCAGCAGCTTAGGACAGGGGGCGCTTGGCTACACCTTC; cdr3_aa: CASSLGQGALGYTF
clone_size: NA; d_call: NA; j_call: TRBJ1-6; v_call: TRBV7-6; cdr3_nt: TGTGCCAGCAGCGCGGAGGAATCTATAGGGTCACCCCTCCACTTT; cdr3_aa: CASSAEESIGSPLHF
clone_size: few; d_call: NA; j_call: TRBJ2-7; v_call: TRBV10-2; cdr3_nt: TGCGCCAGCAGTGTGCCGGGGTACGAGCAGTACTTC; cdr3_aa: CASSVPGYEQYF
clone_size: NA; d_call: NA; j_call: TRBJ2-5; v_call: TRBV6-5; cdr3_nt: TGTGCCAGCAGTCCCCGGGGGGAGACCCAGTACTTC; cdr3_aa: CASSPRGETQYF
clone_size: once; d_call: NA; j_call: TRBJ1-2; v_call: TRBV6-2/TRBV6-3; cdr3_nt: TGTGCCAGCAGTTTTACCAGATATGGCTACACCTTC; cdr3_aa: CASSFTRYGYTF